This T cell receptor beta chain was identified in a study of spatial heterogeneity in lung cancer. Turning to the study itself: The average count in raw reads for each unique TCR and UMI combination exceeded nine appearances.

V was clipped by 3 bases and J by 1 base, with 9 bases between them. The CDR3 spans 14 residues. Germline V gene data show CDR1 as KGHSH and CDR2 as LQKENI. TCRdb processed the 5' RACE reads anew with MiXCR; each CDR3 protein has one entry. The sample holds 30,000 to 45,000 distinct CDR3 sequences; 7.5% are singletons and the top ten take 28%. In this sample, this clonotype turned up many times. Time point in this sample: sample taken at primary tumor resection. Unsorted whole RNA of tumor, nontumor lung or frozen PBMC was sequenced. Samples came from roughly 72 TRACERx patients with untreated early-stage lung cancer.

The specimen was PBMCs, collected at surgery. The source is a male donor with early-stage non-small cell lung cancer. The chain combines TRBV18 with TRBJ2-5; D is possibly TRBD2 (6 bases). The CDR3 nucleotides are TGTGCCAGCTCACCGGAGGGGACCCAAGAGACCCAGTACTTC. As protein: CASSPEGTQETQYF.